Included here is one TCR beta chain sequence, with context. Within the 2 weeks before study entry, each person in the exposed group met a COVID-19 case. Per the original methods: Amplified reference gene primers provided the basis for estimating nucleated cell counts. Clones were read by immunoSEQ multiplex PCR, and TCRdb kept only the in-frame ones, dropping some. For V, J and clone size, that table is used; D and trimming come from the DNA. This sample carries 200,000 to 250,000 clones, approximately 90% of them seen once, and the ten largest clones take 0.87%. The V end lost 4 bases, the J end lost 1 base, and 8 bases lay between the germline ends. From germline, CDR1 is SGHRS and CDR2 YFSETQ. CDR3 length: 13 residues. The data were taken from a study of blood T cell repertoires in COVID-19. Turning to the study itself: T cells, B-cell-depleted T cells, or PBMCs supplied cDNA or gDNA.

The sequence derives from a man between 45 and 60 years old who had been exposed to COVID-19. This sequence joins TRBV5-1 and TRBJ2-5; D may be TRBD1 (6 bases). Sequenced sample: PBMCs or T cells enriched from blood (not recorded which). The CDR3 nucleotides are TGCGCCAGCAGCGGACAGCTCCAAGAGACCCAGTACTTC. Its translation: CASSGQLQETQYF.